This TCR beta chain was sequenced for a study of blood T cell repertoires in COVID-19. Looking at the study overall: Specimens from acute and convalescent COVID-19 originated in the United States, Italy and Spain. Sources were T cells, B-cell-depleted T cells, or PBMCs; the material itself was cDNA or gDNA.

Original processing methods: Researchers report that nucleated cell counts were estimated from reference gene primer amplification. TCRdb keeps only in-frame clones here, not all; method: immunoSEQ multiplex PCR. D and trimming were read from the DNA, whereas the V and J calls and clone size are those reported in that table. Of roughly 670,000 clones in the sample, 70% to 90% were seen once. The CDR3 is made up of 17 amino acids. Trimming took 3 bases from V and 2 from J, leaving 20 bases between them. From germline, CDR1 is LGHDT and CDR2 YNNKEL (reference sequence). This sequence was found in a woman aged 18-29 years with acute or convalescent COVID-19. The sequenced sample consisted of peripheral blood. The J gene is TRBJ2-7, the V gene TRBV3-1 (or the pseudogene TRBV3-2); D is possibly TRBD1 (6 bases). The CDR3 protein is CASSQRGGRALAYEQYF. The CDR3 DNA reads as TGTGCCAGCAGCCAGAGAGGGGGAAGGGCCCTCGCCTACGAGCAGTACTTC.